The subject of this entry is one TCR beta chain. Its antigen is currently unknown. This sample was included in a study of siplizumab effects on memory and regulatory T cells. Study-level points and caveats: Suppressive function of proliferating Tregs from siplizumab cultures was not confirmed. The study found naive T cells seemingly more diverse than memory cells and seemingly major alloresponse contributors. Of the alloreactive clones, only a minor fraction mapped to unstimulated subsets. With siplizumab, cumulative frequency of CD4+ memory-derived alloreactive sequences dropped significantly.

The V gene's germline CDR1 is MNHNS and CDR2 SASEGT. Trimming removed 5 bases at V and 2 bases at J, with 9 bases between. The CDR3 is 13 residues long. Here immunoSEQ multiplex PCR was the method, and the copy in TCRdb shows in-frame clones only, minus some. The table has about 100,000 clones, about 91% seen once. The sample consisted of Tregs sorted from blood. This rearrangement joins TRBV6-1 to TRBJ2-5; D remains unclear. The source of this sequence is a human donor in good health. In DNA form, the CDR3 reads TGTGCCAGCAGTTGGGCGTTGCAAGAGACCCAGTACTTC. Residues: CASSWALQETQYF.